This T cell receptor (beta chain) was observed in a study of CD8 T cells in Susac syndrome. Study-level findings and limits: The study conceded that its TCR sequencing and HLA analysis involved relatively few individuals.

From blood CD8+ and CD4+ T cells, TCR beta sequences were generated. Negative magnetic isolation gave CD8+ and CD4+ cells; FACS enriched CD8+ TEMRA. The authors reverse transcribed roughly 0.5 to 1 ug RNA with random hexamers. Across 54 Vbeta and 13 Jbeta, immunoSEQ multiplex PCR amplified TCR beta CDR3. TCRdb called the immunoSEQ multiplex PCR reads again in MiXCR, with one record for every CDR3 protein. The sample has approximately 230,000 distinct CDR3 sequences; about 93% are singletons. A single count supports this clonotype. Its antigen is currently unknown. The CDR3 contains 14 residues. V was shortened by 1 base and J by 3 bases, with 7 bases between the two germline ends.

The source of this sequence is a human donor with multiple sclerosis. V is TRBV12-3 or TRBV12-4 and J is TRBJ1-5; no definite D call. Source material: CD4+ T cells from PBMCs. Written as DNA, the CDR3 is TGTGCCAGCAGTTTAGGGCAGGTCAATCAGCCCCAGCATTTT. Protein: CASSLGQVNQPQHF.